Listed below are T cell receptor beta chains from one sample, sequenced in a study of CD8+CD57+ T cells in acquired aplastic anemia. TCRdb re-called the reads with MiXCR, one entry per CDR3 protein. Here the sample spans approximately 220,000 distinct CDR3 sequences, around half being singletons. The sequencing input was sorted CD4+, CD8+, or CD8+CD57+ T cells (not recorded which) from PBMCs. Source of these receptors: a human donor with aplastic anemia. CDR3s include the opening cysteine and the closing phenylalanine or tryptophan. The D gene is left open where the match is weak. Rows may omit the clone size; those that give it use once, few, many or a size class.

>TRBJ1-6|.|TRBV2|.
TGTGCCAGCAGTTTAGGTAGTGGTAGTCCTCGGAGTTCACCCCGCCACTTT
CASSLGSGSPRSSPRHF
>TRBJ1-1|.|TRBV6-1|many
TGTGCCAGCAGTGAAGAGGTAGCGGGAGGGACTGAAGCTTTCTTT
CASSEEVAGGTEAFF
>TRBJ2-7|.|TRBV7-9|.
TGTGCCAGCAGCCCACCATTCGGCGAGCAGTACTTC
CASSPPFGEQYF
>TRBJ2-1|.|TRBV20-1|.
TGCAGTGCTTTTCGAATGAACAATGAGCAGTTCTTC
CSAFRMNNEQFF
>TRBJ1-2|.|TRBV2|.
TGTGCCAGCAGAAGGGACTTCAACTCGTCCTATGGCTACACCTTC
CASRRDFNSSYGYTF
>TRBJ2-3|TRBD2|TRBV12-3/TRBV12-4|many
TGTGCCAGCACCTTAACCGGACTAGCGGGGCCGAGGGATACGCAGTATTTT
CASTLTGLAGPRDTQYF
>TRBJ2-1|.|TRBV27|few
TGTGCCAGCAGTTTAATCGGTGGGGTAGTAGATGAGCAGTTCTTC
CASSLIGGVVDEQFF
>TRBJ1-1|.|TRBV4-3|many
TGCGCCAGCAGCCAAGCCTATCCTATGAACACTGAAGCTTTCTTT
CASSQAYPMNTEAFF
>TRBJ1-1|.|TRBV13|.
TGTGCCAGCAGCTCCCGGGGCAGGACTAATCGAGAAGCTTTCTTT
CASSSRGRTNREAFF
>TRBJ2-1|TRBD2|TRBV7-9|.
TGTGCCAGCAGCTCCGCTAGCGGGGGTAATGAGCAGTTCTTC
CASSSASGGNEQFF
>TRBJ2-7|TRBD2|TRBV15|.
TGTGCCACCAGCAGAGGAGGGACTAGTCTCGAGCAGTACTTC
CATSRGGTSLEQYF
>TRBJ1-2|.|TRBV29-1|.
TGCAGCGTTCACAGACCAGGGGCTGAAGCTTTCTACACCTTC
CSVHRPGAEAFYTF
>TRBJ2-7|.|TRBV10-1|.
TGCGCCAGCAGTGAGCGGGGGGCGGCCTACGAGCAGTACTTC
CASSERGAAYEQYF
>TRBJ1-2|.|TRBV15|.
TGTGCCACCAGCAGAGATCGGCAGGGGAGGTCTGGCTACACCTTC
CATSRDRQGRSGYTF
>TRBJ1-2|.|TRBV7-9|many
TGTGCCAGCAGCTCGGACGGCGAAAACTATGGCTACACCTTC
CASSSDGENYGYTF
>TRBJ2-2|TRBD1|TRBV27|.
TGTGCCAGCAGCTCCGACAGGGGAGTAACCGGGGAGCTGTTTTTT
CASSSDRGVTGELFF
>TRBJ1-6|.|TRBV7-6|many
TGTGCCAGCAGCTCTCATGGGGGGGCCTCAAATTCACCCCTCCACTTT
CASSSHGGASNSPLHF
>TRBJ2-7|TRBD2|TRBV20-1|.
TGCAGTGCTAGAGATCTCTTCGCGGGAGGATCCTACGAGCAGTACTTC
CSARDLFAGGSYEQYF
>TRBJ2-5|TRBD1|TRBV19|.
TGTGCCAGTAGTATGATACAGGGGACCCAAGAGACCCGGTACTTC
CASSMIQGTQETRYF
>TRBJ1-2|.|TRBV10-3|.
TGTGCCATCAGTGAGGCGGGAGGTGGCTATGGCTACACCTTC
CAISEAGGGYGYTF
>TRBJ2-7|.|TRBV6-1|.
TGTGCCAGCAGTTACTCTGCGTATACCTACGAGCAGTACTTC
CASSYSAYTYEQYF
>TRBJ2-5|.|TRBV9|many
TGTGCCAGCAGCGTAGATACCGAAGAGACCCAGTACTTC
CASSVDTEETQYF
>TRBJ1-6|.|TRBV10-3|many
TGTGCCATCAGAGCACAGGAACATAATTCACCCCTCCACTTT
CAIRAQEHNSPLHF
>TRBJ2-7|.|TRBV5-1|.
TGCGCCAGCAGCCCCCTGACCCGTCCGGCGCCCTACGAGCAGTACTTC
CASSPLTRPAPYEQYF
>TRBJ1-2|TRBD1|TRBV20-1|few
TGCAGTGCTCCCACCGGGACAGAAAACTATGGCTACACCTTC
CSAPTGTENYGYTF
>TRBJ1-1|TRBD1|TRBV2|.
TGTGCCAGCAGCGGACAGGACACTGAAGCTTTCTTT
CASSGQDTEAFF